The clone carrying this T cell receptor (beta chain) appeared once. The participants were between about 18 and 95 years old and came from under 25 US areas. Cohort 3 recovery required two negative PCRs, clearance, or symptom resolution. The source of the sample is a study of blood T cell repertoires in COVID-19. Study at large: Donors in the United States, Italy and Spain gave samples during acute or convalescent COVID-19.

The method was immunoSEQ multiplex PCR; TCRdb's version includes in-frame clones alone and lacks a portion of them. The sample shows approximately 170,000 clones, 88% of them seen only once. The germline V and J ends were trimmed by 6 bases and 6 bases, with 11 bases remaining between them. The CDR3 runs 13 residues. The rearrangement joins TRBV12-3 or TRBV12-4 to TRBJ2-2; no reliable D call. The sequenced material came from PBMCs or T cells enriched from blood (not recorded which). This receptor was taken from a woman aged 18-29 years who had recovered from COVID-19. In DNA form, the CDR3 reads TGTGCCAGCAGACCGAGCGATCCCGGGGAGCTGTTTTTT. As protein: CASRPSDPGELFF.